This T cell receptor beta chain was observed in a study of blood T cells in healthy people across ages (dated by TCRdb to between 2014 and 2017). Context from the whole study: In model experiments, template switching captured roughly one uniquely barcoded TCR beta cDNA molecule for every two T cells. The study measured age-related changes in TCR beta repertoire diversity using deep sequencing normalized with unique cDNA molecular identifiers. The donors were divided into four age groups: young (average approximately 17 years), middle-aged (approximately 41), aged (about 56) and long-lived (about 84). To avoid experimental bias, donors of different ages were spread randomly across the sequencing lanes. Two additional independent replicas of 1 million unique cDNA reads from the same blood draw were analyzed for two donors (one aged 18 to 30 and one aged 80 or older). Overall study outcomes, separate from this receptor: The CMV infection status of donors was not known, potentially confounding age-related changes in expanded clonotypes. Since profiling was done on bulk unsorted PBMCs, naive and antigen-experienced compartments could not be conclusively compared. Compared with the aged group, the long-lived group had more naive CD4+ T cells, fewer expanded clones and increased TCR diversity, a pattern suggesting age selection. Observed TCR beta diversity correlated strongly with the percentage of naive T cells measured by flow cytometry. Observed TCR beta diversity per million T cells fell roughly linearly with age, and a significant reduction was already apparent by age around 40. Estimates of total diversity based on one million sequenced T cells were considered lower bounds and underestimates.

Systemically healthy Caucasian individuals from Russia, 39 in total and aged about 6 to 100 years, were included as donors. Around 10 milliliters of peripheral blood were drawn from each donor into EDTA-treated Vacutainer tubes. Ficoll-Paque density-gradient centrifugation was used to isolate PBMCs, with at least 7 million per sample. Trizol reagent was used to extract total RNA from the PBMCs, yielding at least 6 micrograms per sample. For every donor, flow cytometry on a PBMC aliquot measured the percentage of naive CD45RAhigh/CD27high T cells. Library preparation was by 5' RACE. The reads were generated on an Illumina HiSeq 2500. A second roughly 7 to 11 cycle PCR used a sample-barcoded 5' primer and a J-beta primer mix. A unique molecular identifier was introduced onto each TCR beta cDNA molecule by a template-switch 5' adaptor carrying 12 random nucleotides. Each sample yielded at least 2.5 million CDR3-containing paired-end reads. All of the RNA was converted into first-strand cDNA using the Mint cDNA synthesis kit, with a TRBC-specific oligonucleotide serving as the primer. Following uracil-DNA glycosylase treatment, all cDNA underwent a first 18-cycle PCR with the universal primers M1SS and BC2_uni_R. In the original analysis: Each sample was normalized by randomly selecting 1 million high-quality reads, each carrying a distinct molecular identifier. Reads with shared molecular identifiers were discarded instead of being binned into consensus sequences. CDR3 identification, clonotype clustering and error correction used MiTCR with a Q25 quality threshold and the strictest error-elimination algorithm. A nonparametric unseen species model with Euler transformation was used to estimate a lower bound on total TCR beta diversity. Clones were called with MiXCR by TCRdb after fastp trimmed the public reads at Q25, and only in-frame beta chains were retained. Each CDR3 protein gets just one entry, which takes the most common genes and DNA from the rows behind it. The V and J calls and clone size are TCRdb's, not the authors'. In this sample the table shows fewer than 900,000 distinct CDR3 sequences, roughly 49% of which occur a single time. The ten largest make up 25% to 35% of the sample.

Points on this clonotype: No cognate antigen has been identified for it. No base-level quality is on record; no much larger clone is a single base apart.

The CDR3 sequence holds 13 residues, the cysteine and phenylalanine included. CDR3 DNA is the only sequence kept; it has 39 bases, read in frame from the first base. This clonotype originated in a woman aged 60-75 years in good health. Sequencing used blood. Recombination joined TRBV21-1 with TRBJ2-5; TRBD2, as called in the table, went unchecked against the DNA. TRBV21-1 represents a pseudogene. The sequenced DNA: TGTGCCAGCAAACCGAGAGGGCAAGAGACCCAGTACTTC. Its coded protein is CASKPRGQETQYF.